This T cell receptor (beta chain) was captured in a study of T cell responses to AZD1222 COVID-19 vaccine. Study-wide context: Some second doses came at about 4 weeks and others at about 12 weeks; these were pooled. General observations from the study: There were mostly white British donors and more females than males, and clonal diversity was possibly underestimated. Unmutated variant regions are reportedly the target of nearly half of TCRs that are spike-specific. The study found vaccine-associated CD4 TCRs spanning spike, dominant at 160-218 and 743-854.

As to this clone: What it binds is not known.

The V end was cut by 5 bases, the J end by 3 bases, with 17 bases between. The CDR3 consists of 15 residues. Looked up from germline, CDR1 is KGHSH and CDR2 is LQKENI. The method was immunoSEQ multiplex PCR; TCRdb's version includes in-frame clones alone and lacks a portion of them. The data hold 95,000 to 150,000 clones, with 88% observed a single time. Sample: peripheral blood, taken on day 0 of AZD1222 vaccination. The source of this sequence is an adult in good health. This chain uses TRBV18 with TRBJ2-7; D gene ambiguous. The CDR3 DNA reads TGTGCCAGCTCAATTACCGGCCAAACTGACTACGAGCAGTACTTC. Its translation: CASSITGQTDYEQYF.